Each of the 11 T cell receptor beta chains below was sequenced from the same sample in a study of shared clonotypes between healthy human individuals. Assay: immunoSEQ multiplex PCR; the TCRdb copy retains only in-frame clones and omits some. The data show a few million clones, around 90% seen once. The sequencing input was naive CD4+ T cells sorted from blood. Regarding subset: CD45RA+ positively selected. These TCRs come from a young man in good health.

The chain uses TRBV6-5 and TRBJ2-5; tentative D call: TRBD1 (5 bases). Trimming removed 4 bases at V and 5 bases at J, with 11 bases between. CDR3 length: 13 amino acids. Germline assignment: CDR1 MNHEY and CDR2 SVGAGI. CDR3 sequence reads: CASSSRVEETQYF. The DNA for the CDR3 is TGTGCCAGCAGTTCCAGGGTTGAGGAGACCCAGTACTTC.

CDR3 nucleotide sequence: TGTGCCAGTAGTACTGACGGCCTCAATTCACCCCTCCACTTT. The encoded protein is CASSTDGLNSPLHF. The genes are TRBV19 and TRBJ1-6; D remains unclear. Germline V gene sequence: CDR1 LNHDA, CDR2 SQIVND (reference sequence). The CDR3 spans 14 residues. Between the trimmed V and J ends, which lost 4 bases and 7 bases, there was a span of 11 bases.

J is TRBJ1-4 and V is TRBV5-1; D gene uncertain. V was cut by 5 bases and J by 3 bases, with 8 bases left in between. Germline-derived CDR1 and CDR2 are SGHRS and YFSETQ. The CDR3 is made up of 13 amino acids. The CDR3 DNA is TGCGCCAGCAGAAGGGAGCCTAATGAAAAACTGTTTTTT. It is translated as CASRREPNEKLFF. The whole variable domain, filled in from reference TRBV5-1 and TRBJ1-4, reads KAGVTQTPRYLIKTRGQQVTLSCSPISGHRSVSWYQQTPGQGLQFLFEYFSETQRNKGNFPGRFSGRQFSNSRSEMNVSTLELGDSALYLCASRREPNEKLFFGSGTQLSVL.

The chain uses TRBV10-3 and TRBJ2-3; 8 bases are a match to TRBD2. The V gene end was trimmed by 7 bases and the J gene end by 8 bases; junction bases not matched to a gene: 17. Germline-derived CDR1 and CDR2 are ENHRY and SYGVKD. The CDR3 totals 16 residues. As DNA, the CDR3 is TGTGCCATCAAACCGGCTAGCGGGTGGAAAGTTGTTACGCAGTATTTT. Protein: CAIKPASGWKVVTQYF.

The chain couples TRBV6-1 to TRBJ1-5; 9 bases are a match to TRBD1. The V gene end was trimmed by 4 bases and the J gene end by 9 bases; junction bases not matched to a gene: 10. This CDR3 spans 15 amino acids. The germline V gene encodes CDR1 MNHNS and CDR2 SASEGT. The CDR3 nucleotides are TGTGCCAGCAGTGGCGTGACAGGGGGTATCATGCCCCAGCATTTT. Its translation is CASSGVTGGIMPQHF.

This clone was recorded once. This chain's CDR3 is CASSADRGHYYGYTF. The CDR3 coding sequence is TGTGCCAGCAGTGCGGACAGGGGGCATTACTATGGCTACACCTTC. The chain combines TRBV6-1 with TRBJ1-2, with 11 bases fitting TRBD1. Losses at the gene ends were 4 bases for V and 3 bases for J; bases not matched to a gene: 4. CDR3 length: 15 amino acids. Germline V gene sequence: CDR1 MNHNS, CDR2 SASEGT.

V usage is TRBV7-9 and J usage is TRBJ2-1; D possibly matches TRBD1 or TRBD2 (7 bases each). This CDR3 has 17 amino acids. CDR1 is SEHNR, CDR2 FQNEAQ, per germline (reference sequence). With 5 bases removed from V and 6 bases from J, the gap between germline ends came to 23 bases. The CDR3 DNA sequence: TGTGCCAGCAGCCCTTGGGCCGGGACAGCGGGGAGCAATGAGCAGTTCTTC. Encoded protein: CASSPWAGTAGSNEQFF.

V and J are TRBV7-3 and TRBJ2-7, with a weak D call TRBD2 (5 bases). CDR1 and CDR2 (germline): SGHTA, FQGTGA. This CDR3 region has 16 residues. Trimming shortened V by 5 bases and J by 3 bases, and 20 bases separated the two germline ends. CDR3 DNA: TGTGCCAGCAGCAACCCATATAGGGAGCCCAACTACGAGCAGTACTTC. Amino acid sequence: CASSNPYREPNYEQYF.

This chain joins TRBV30 and TRBJ1-2; 10 nucleotides match TRBD1. CDR1 and CDR2 from the germline V gene are GTSNPN and SVGIG (reference sequence). The trim removed 2 bases at V and 5 bases at J, leaving 8 bases unmatched. The CDR3 extends over 15 amino acids. In DNA form, the CDR3 reads TGTGCCTGGAGTTTCTGGGACAGGGGAGGGTATGGCTACACCTTC. Translation gives CAWSFWDRGGYGYTF.

The chain uses TRBV5-1 and TRBJ1-3; 7 nucleotides line up with TRBD1. Germline-derived CDR1 and CDR2 are SGHRS and YFSETQ. The CDR3 loop spans 15 amino acids. V lost 5 bases and J lost 4; bases outside the gene matches: 9. The CDR3 sequence: CASSQTGERGNTIYF. The CDR3 bases are TGCGCCAGCAGTCAAACAGGGGAACGCGGAAACACCATATATTTT.

Remarks on this clone: Additional DNA sequences in this sample encode the identical CDR3. The chain uses TRBV6-5 and TRBJ1-2, with a tentative D call TRBD1 (5 bases). The CDR3 covers 13 residues. Germline V gene data show CDR1 as MNHEY and CDR2 as SVGAGI. V gave up 0 bases and J gave up 5 bases, with 7 bases separating them. The CDR3 region is CASSYSEGYGYTF. The DNA for the CDR3 is TGTGCCAGCAGTTACTCTGAGGGGTATGGCTACACCTTC.